The clone carrying this T cell receptor (beta chain) appeared many times. The target antigen is unknown. The data belong to a study of T cells in Graves' hyperthyroidism and ophthalmopathy. Study results and limitations: From stable hyperthyroidism, ophthalmopathy was separated by a 13 V-J model. Ophthalmopathy onset followed model prediction by a median about seven months. Blood also carried most thyroid clonotypes expanded above 0.001.

Germline CDR1 is DFQATT and CDR2 is SNEGSKA (reference sequence). V was shortened by 0 bases and J by 7 bases, with 14 bases between the two germline ends. This CDR3 has 14 residues. Each person with ophthalmopathy scored at least 3 on the Clinical Activity Score, reached NOSPECS grade 4 or higher, and had been ill under 3 months. TCR beta CDR3 region amplification was performed from RNA transcripts. The TCR CDR3 was amplified in a first-round RT-PCR using the HTBI primer set. TCRdb re-called the multiplex PCR reads with MiXCR, one entry per CDR3 protein. The data show hundreds of thousands of distinct CDR3 sequences, with 14% seen just once and 9.5% to 15% held by the top ten.

The sample comprised blood. The V and J genes are TRBV20-1 and TRBJ2-3; unclear D gene. The source of this sequence is a woman between 45 and 65 years old with Graves' ophthalmopathy. Here the CDR3 reads CSARDSSVPHTQYF. DNA for the CDR3: TGCAGTGCTAGAGATTCGTCAGTCCCACATACGCAGTATTTT.